These 12 T cell receptor beta chains originate from one sample sequenced in a study of monozygotic twins with inflammatory bowel disease. TCRdb reanalyzed the 5' RACE reads and collapses them to one entry per CDR3 protein, without DNA. Reported are about 160,000 distinct CDR3 sequences; the ten largest clones contain roughly 2.4%. The sample consisted of blood. These TCRs come from a human donor with ulcerative colitis or Crohn's disease, or a healthy co-twin of an affected twin (not recorded which).

V is TRBV9 and J is TRBJ1-1; TCRdb designates TRBD1, a call that cannot be tested without DNA. Germline CDR1 and CDR2: SGDLS and YYNGEE. The CDR3 runs 15 residues. CDR3: CASSEGFSVNTEAFF.

The chain links TRBV20-1 to TRBJ2-5; without DNA, the TCRdb call of TRBD2 cannot be checked. Germline-derived CDR1 and CDR2 are DFQATT and SNEGSKA (reference sequence). CDR3 length: 14 amino acids. CDR3 loop: CSAPTGRRQETQYF.

The V gene is TRBV20-1, the J gene TRBJ2-1; checking the TCRdb D call of TRBD2 is not possible without DNA. This CDR3 has 16 residues. Germline V gene data show CDR1 as DFQATT and CDR2 as SNEGSKA (reference sequence). The CDR3 here is CSARDGGRAAYNEQFF.

This CDR3 is CASSFDLAGLSYEQYF. This chain uses TRBV28 with TRBJ2-7; TCRdb outputs TRBD2, but without DNA this stays unchecked. Germline loops: CDR1 MDHEN, CDR2 SYDVKM. The CDR3 is 16 amino acids.

This chain uses TRBV12-3 or TRBV12-4 with TRBJ1-1; the D gene TCRdb calls, TRBD1, cannot be checked with no DNA. This CDR3 is built from 14 residues. CDR3 sequence: CASSQTQGDTEAFF.

The V call is TRBV6-6, the J call TRBJ2-3; TCRdb indicates TRBD1, and absent DNA this call remains unverified. This CDR3 contains 14 residues. Germline V gene lookup returns CDR1 MNHNY and CDR2 SVGAGI (reference sequence). CDR3 amino acids: CATRSSGSTDTQYF.

The V call is TRBV7-9, the J call TRBJ1-1. The CDR3 spans 15 residues. Germline CDR1 and CDR2: SEHNR and FQNEAQ (reference sequence). CDR3 residues: CASSLSTTGATEAFF.

The chain couples TRBV2 to TRBJ2-1. This CDR3 comprises 14 residues. Germline V gene data show CDR1 as SNHLY and CDR2 as FYNNEI. CDR3 amino acids: CASSERLEYNEQFF.

The chain carries TRBV6-1 and TRBJ1-2. The CDR3 length is 14 residues. Germline V gene sequence: CDR1 MNHNS, CDR2 SASEGT. This chain's CDR3 is CASSAPTEGYGYTF.

The chain employs TRBV11-2 and TRBJ1-4; TCRdb's assignment of TRBD1 cannot be checked, as there is no DNA. Germline V CDR1 and CDR2: SGHAT, FQNNGV. The CDR3 is 15 residues long. Here the CDR3 reads CASSAGPWGNEKLFF.

CDR3 amino acids: CASSLRGSTGELFF. The chain recombines TRBV11-3 with TRBJ2-2. The CDR3 length is 14 residues. CDR1 is SGHNT and CDR2 is YENEEA in the germline V gene. The whole variable domain, filled in from reference TRBV11-3 and TRBJ2-2, reads EAGVVQSPRYKIIEKKQPVAFWCNPISGHNTLYWYLQNLGQGPELLIRYENEEAVDDSQLPKDRFSAERLKGVDSTLKIQPAELGDSAVYLCASSLRGSTGELFFGEGSRLTVL.

The chain couples TRBV5-1 to TRBJ2-5. The CDR3 covers 14 residues. Germline V gene data show CDR1 as SGHRS and CDR2 as YFSETQ. The CDR3: CASSPIDLQETQYF. Filled out from reference TRBV5-1 and TRBJ2-5, the complete variable domain reads KAGVTQTPRYLIKTRGQQVTLSCSPISGHRSVSWYQQTPGQGLQFLFEYFSETQRNKGNFPGRFSGRQFSNSRSEMNVSTLELGDSALYLCASSPIDLQETQYFGPGTRLLVL.